The 16 T cell receptor beta chains listed next were all sequenced from one sample in a study of cytomegalovirus exposure and HLA in healthy donors. 13 Jbeta primers and 60 Vbeta primers were used for the PCR. The protocol was immunoSEQ multiplex PCR, while the TCRdb copy is restricted to in-frame clones and leaves out a portion. Of about 180,000 clones in the sample, about three quarters were seen once. Sequenced sample: PBMCs. These receptors came from a man in his forties or fifties in good health and CMV-seronegative.

This clone was counted between two and nine times. The chain is built from TRBV5-1 and TRBJ1-3; D gene unclear. Looked up from germline, CDR1 is SGHRS and CDR2 is YFSETQ. The CDR3 runs 16 residues. V was trimmed by 0 bases and J by 1 base, leaving 11 bases between them. CDR3 in DNA: TGCGCCAGCAGCTTGGATCCAGGCATTTCTGGAAACACCATATATTTT. Its protein is CASSLDPGISGNTIYF.

The chain recombines TRBV4-1 with TRBJ1-1; D uncertain. Germline assignment: CDR1 MGHRA and CDR2 YSYEKL. The CDR3 spans 15 residues. V dropped 3 bases and J dropped 5 bases, with 16 bases sitting between them. Here the CDR3 reads CASSHPGEGVTEAFF. CDR3 coding DNA: TGCGCCAGCAGCCATCCTGGAGAAGGAGTTACTGAAGCTTTCTTT.

This chain uses TRBV7-9 with TRBJ1-1, with unresolved D. V shed 8 bases and J shed 4 bases, with 14 bases lying between them. CDR3 size: 13 residues. Per germline, CDR1 SEHNR and CDR2 FQNEAQ (reference sequence). DNA of the CDR3: TGTGCCAGCGCCCCTGAACTGAGCACTGAAGCTTTCTTT. Translation: CASAPELSTEAFF. Variable domain in full (rest from reference TRBV7-9 and TRBJ1-1): DTGVSQNPRHKITKRGQNVTFRCDPISEHNRLYWYRQTLGQGPEFLTYFQNEAQLEKSRLLSDRFSAERPKGSFSTLEIQRTEQGDSAMYLCASAPELSTEAFFGQGTRLTVV.

The V call is TRBV19, the J call TRBJ1-4, with D possibly matching TRBD1 (6 bases). CDR1 is LNHDA and CDR2 is SQIVND in the germline V gene (reference sequence). V dropped 5 bases and J dropped 7 bases, with 14 bases sitting between them. This CDR3 spans 14 amino acids. The CDR3 here is CASSRQEAGEKLFF. The CDR3 DNA is TGTGCCAGTAGTCGACAGGAGGCGGGTGAAAAACTGTTTTTT.

This clone was seen just once. The rearrangement joins TRBV7-2 to TRBJ2-2, with D perhaps matching TRBD1 (5 bases). V was cut by 2 bases and J by 9 bases, with 10 bases left in between. The germline CDR1 and CDR2 sequences are SGHTA and FQGNSA. This CDR3 region has 13 residues. As DNA, the CDR3 is TGTGCCAGCAGCTTACCAGACAGAAGGGAGCTGTTTTTT. Protein product: CASSLPDRRELFF.

This clone was recorded a few times. This chain joins TRBV13 and TRBJ2-7, with D possibly matching TRBD2 (6 bases). This CDR3 has 14 residues. Trimming cost V 0 bases and J 6 bases, with 12 bases left between them. In germline, CDR1 is PRHDT, CDR2 FYEKMQ (reference sequence). The CDR3 protein is CASSLGGGYGEQYF. The CDR3 coding sequence is TGTGCCAGCAGCTTAGGTGGGGGGTACGGCGAGCAGTACTTC.

This clone was seen only a few times. The chain carries TRBV6-1 and TRBJ2-6, with D possibly being TRBD2 (6 bases). In germline, CDR1 is MNHNS, CDR2 SASEGT. The V end was cut by 3 bases, the J end by 0 bases, with 12 bases between. The CDR3 totals 17 residues. The CDR3 region is CASSEIRRASGANVLTF. The CDR3 DNA follows: TGTGCCAGCAGTGAGATTAGGAGGGCCTCTGGGGCCAACGTCCTGACTTTC.

On this clone itself: One junction end does not reproduce the germline sequence, and a read error may be involved. In nucleotides, the CDR3 is TGTGCTAGCAGCTTGCGGGGTGAGCGATACAATGAGCAGTTCTTC. This sequence encodes CASSLRGERYNEQFF. The chain combines TRBV7-8 with TRBJ2-1; weak D call: TRBD2 (6 bases). CDR1 is SGHVS and CDR2 is FQNEAQ in the germline V gene. The CDR3 is 15 amino acids.

This clone appeared once. This rearrangement joins TRBV5-1 to TRBJ2-2, with D possibly matching TRBD2 (6 bases). The CDR3 extends over 15 amino acids. Germline lookup yields CDR1 SGHRS and CDR2 YFSETQ. V shed 5 bases and J shed 0 bases, with 11 bases lying between them. The CDR3: CASRGGPTNTGELFF. Written as DNA, the CDR3 is TGCGCCAGCAGGGGGGGACCCACGAACACCGGGGAGCTGTTTTTT.

The chain is built from TRBV15 and TRBJ1-1, with a tentative D call TRBD1 (5 bases). Germline V gene sequence: CDR1 LNHNV, CDR2 YYDKDF (reference sequence). Between the trimmed V and J ends, which lost 5 bases and 0 bases, there was a span of 13 bases. The CDR3 has 15 amino acids. Here the CDR3 DNA reads TGTGCCACCAGCTACCGACAGACGATGAACACTGAAGCTTTCTTT. Translated, it gives CATSYRQTMNTEAFF. Full variable domain (rest looked up from reference TRBV15 and TRBJ1-1): DAMVIQNPRYQVTQFGKPVTLSCSQTLNHNVMYWYQQKSSQAPKLLFHYYDKDFNNEADTPDNFQSRRPNTSFCFLDIRSPGLGDTAMYLCATSYRQTMNTEAFFGQGTRLTVV.

The chain links TRBV4-3 to TRBJ2-1, with 7 bases that match TRBD2. From germline, CDR1 is LGHNA and CDR2 YSLEER. This CDR3 has 17 residues. The J segment lost 3 bases and the V segment lost 1 base, leaving 9 bases of the junction unmatched. CDR3 loop: CASSQGARAGFYNEQFF. The DNA for the CDR3 is TGCGCCAGCAGCCAAGGTGCTAGAGCGGGGTTCTACAATGAGCAGTTCTTC.

Concerning this clone itself: The junction departs from germline at one end; a sequencing error may be responsible. The V gene is TRBV7-9, the J gene TRBJ2-7; D is uncertain. Germline CDR1 is SEHNR and CDR2 is FQNEAQ (reference sequence). CDR3 size: 13 residues. The DNA of the CDR3 is TGTTCCAGCCAACCCCGCAGAACCTACGAGCAGTACTTC. Its protein product is CSSQPRRTYEQYF.

The chain combines TRBV2 with TRBJ2-4, with D possibly TRBD1 on 6 matching bases. Trimming left V 2 bases short and J 0 bases short, with 14 bases between. CDR3 length: 17 residues. Germline V gene lookup returns CDR1 SNHLY and CDR2 FYNNEI. The CDR3 reads CASSEPLDRRAKNIQYF. The DNA for the CDR3 is TGTGCCAGCAGTGAACCTTTGGACAGACGAGCCAAAAACATTCAGTACTTC.

V gene TRBV5-1 combines with J gene TRBJ2-3; the match to TRBD2 covers 7 bases. This CDR3 is 15 amino acids long. The J segment lost 6 bases and the V segment lost 2 bases, leaving 9 bases of the junction unmatched. Germline assignment: CDR1 SGHRS and CDR2 YFSETQ. The DNA for the CDR3 is TGCGCCAGCAGCTTACGGGGGACTACCCAGGATACGCAGTATTTT. Its translation is CASSLRGTTQDTQYF. Filled out from reference TRBV5-1 and TRBJ2-3, the complete variable domain reads KAGVTQTPRYLIKTRGQQVTLSCSPISGHRSVSWYQQTPGQGLQFLFEYFSETQRNKGNFPGRFSGRQFSNSRSEMNVSTLELGDSALYLCASSLRGTTQDTQYFGPGTRLTVL.

V gene TRBV9 combines with J gene TRBJ1-2; weak D call: TRBD1 (5 bases). Trimming removed 0 bases from V and 7 bases from J, with 16 bases in between. CDR1 SGDLS and CDR2 YYNGEE come from the germline V gene. This CDR3 comprises 15 residues. The CDR3 DNA reads TGTGCCAGCAGCGTAGTGAGAGGGGACTCCGGTGGCTACACCTTC. Translated: CASSVVRGDSGGYTF.

The chain uses TRBV6-6 and TRBJ1-2; no clear D. CDR1 and CDR2 from the germline V gene are MNHNY and SVGAGI (reference sequence). The ends were cut back, 4 bases at V and 4 bases at J, with 7 bases in the middle. The CDR3 extends over 12 amino acids. The CDR3 loop is CASSSGSYGYTF. The CDR3 DNA reads TGTGCCAGCAGTTCCGGGAGCTATGGCTACACCTTC.